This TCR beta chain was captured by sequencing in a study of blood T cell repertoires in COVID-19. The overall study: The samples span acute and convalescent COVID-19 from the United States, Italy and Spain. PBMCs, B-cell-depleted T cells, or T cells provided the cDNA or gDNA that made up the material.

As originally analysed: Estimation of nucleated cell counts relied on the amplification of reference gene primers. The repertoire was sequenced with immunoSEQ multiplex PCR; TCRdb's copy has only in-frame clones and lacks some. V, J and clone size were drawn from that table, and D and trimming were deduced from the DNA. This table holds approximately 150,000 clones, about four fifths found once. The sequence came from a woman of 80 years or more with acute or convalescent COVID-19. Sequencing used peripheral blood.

CDR3: CASSYHTGQETQYF. The CDR3 DNA reads as TGTGCCAGCAGTTATCACACAGGGCAAGAGACCCAGTACTTC. The V and J genes are TRBV6-6 and TRBJ2-5, with D possibly matching TRBD1 (6 bases). From germline, CDR1 is MNHNY and CDR2 SVGAGI (reference sequence). This CDR3 comprises 14 residues. The V end lost 3 bases, the J end lost 2 bases, and 10 bases lay between the germline ends.